Each of the 5 T cell receptor beta chains below was sequenced from the same sample in a study of blood T cells in healthy people across ages. Combining a sample-barcoded 5' primer with a J-beta primer mix, a second PCR ran for about 7 to 11 cycles. TCRdb fed the 5' RACE reads into MiXCR, producing one record per CDR3 protein. The profile covers 700,000 or so distinct CDR3 sequences, with approximately 40% appearing a single time and roughly 30% taken by the ten largest. The sample taken for sequencing was blood. All receptors come from a man older than 75 in good health.

J is TRBJ1-1 and V is TRBV19; D not certain. The CDR3 consists of 15 residues. V was shortened by 3 bases and J by 0 bases, with 11 bases between the two germline ends. Germline-derived CDR1 and CDR2 are LNHDA and SQIVND (reference sequence). This CDR3 is CASSMQVPMNTEAFF. The DNA of the CDR3 is TGTGCCAGTAGTATGCAGGTACCGATGAACACTGAAGCTTTCTTT.

This clonotype has a handful of counts. The chain couples TRBV4-3 to TRBJ2-7, with 7 bases that match TRBD1. The CDR3 runs to 21 residues. The germline V gene encodes CDR1 LGHNA and CDR2 YSLEER. J lost 6 bases, V lost 0 bases, and 26 bases had no gene match. The CDR3 is CASSQEGKTGTALIPLREQYF. DNA for the CDR3: TGCGCCAGCAGCCAAGAGGGGAAAACCGGGACAGCCCTTATCCCCCTACGCGAGCAGTACTTC.

V usage is TRBV12-3 or TRBV12-4 and J usage is TRBJ1-1; tentative D call: TRBD1 (5 bases). The ends were cut back, 5 bases at V and 2 bases at J, with 15 bases in the middle. The CDR3 is 15 amino acids. The CDR3 reads CASSLGGCRNTEAFF. DNA of the CDR3: TGTGCCAGCAGTCTGGGGGGGTGCAGAAACACTGAAGCTTTCTTT.

The chain recombines TRBV5-1 with TRBJ2-5; 14 bases agree with TRBD2. V lost 0 bases and J lost 4; bases outside the gene matches: 5. The CDR3 is 17 amino acids. Germline V CDR1 and CDR2: SGHRS, YFSETQ. The CDR3 DNA reads as TGCGCCAGCAGCTTGGTAGGGGGACTAGCGGGAGCAGAGACCCAGTACTTC. Translated, it gives CASSLVGGLAGAETQYF. The whole variable domain, filled in from reference TRBV5-1 and TRBJ2-5, reads KAGVTQTPRYLIKTRGQQVTLSCSPISGHRSVSWYQQTPGQGLQFLFEYFSETQRNKGNFPGRFSGRQFSNSRSEMNVSTLELGDSALYLCASSLVGGLAGAETQYFGPGTRLLVL.

The chain uses TRBV3-1 and TRBJ2-5; weak D call: TRBD2 (5 bases). The V end was cut by 1 base, the J end by 13 bases, with 13 bases between. Germline V CDR1 and CDR2: LGHDT, YNNKEL (reference sequence). CDR3 size: 12 residues. This CDR3 is CASSQGAEGVYF. CDR3 DNA: TGTGCCAGCAGCCAAGGCGCAGAGGGAGTGTACTTC.